The 31 T cell receptor beta chains below all came from one sample that was sequenced in a study of T-cell reconstitution after alpha-beta-depleted transplantation in children. It was with unique molecular identifiers that the TCRbeta library was prepared. Using its own MiXCR run on the PCR reads, TCRdb lists one record per CDR3 protein. The data hold almost 500,000 distinct CDR3 sequences, with approximately 12% observed a single time. The input for sequencing was PBMCs from the stem cell graft donor, taken from the stem cell graft. Source of these receptors: a human donor who donated a stem cell graft to a child with combined immunodeficiency.

The CDR3: CASSTRTGVVRTQYF. CDR3 sequence (DNA): TGTGCCAGCAGCACCCGGACAGGTGTTGTAAGGACCCAGTACTTC. The chain carries TRBV7-2 and TRBJ2-5, with 7 bases that match TRBD1. The CDR3 is 15 amino acids. Germline V gene lookup returns CDR1 SGHTA and CDR2 FQGNSA. The junction had 13 bases not matched to a gene; V was cut back by 5 bases and J by 7 bases.

This clonotype was observed a handful of times. This sequence joins TRBV6-1 and TRBJ2-1; 13 nucleotides line up with TRBD2. Trimming cost V 8 bases and J 4 bases; bases outside gene matches: 8. Germline V gene sequence: CDR1 MNHNS, CDR2 SASEGT. This CDR3 has 16 amino acids. CDR3 nucleotide sequence: TGTGCCAGCCGACTAGCGGGGGGACCCCTTTACAATGAGCAGTTCTTC. Protein product: CASRLAGGPLYNEQFF.

The rearrangement joins TRBV6-5 to TRBJ1-6; TRBD1 is a possible D gene (6 bases). Germline loops: CDR1 MNHEY, CDR2 SVGAGI. Deletions cut 0 bases from V and 7 bases from J, with 10 bases between. The CDR3 is made up of 15 amino acids. The CDR3 protein is CASSYSGGRNSPLHF. The CDR3 DNA reads as TGTGCCAGCAGTTACTCTGGGGGCAGGAATTCACCCCTCCACTTT.

There are many counts of this clonotype. This rearrangement joins TRBV20-1 to TRBJ2-3, with 9 bases matching TRBD1. CDR3 length: 15 amino acids. Germline CDR1 DFQATT, CDR2 SNEGSKA (reference sequence). The V and J ends lost 0 bases and 6 bases, in that order; junction bases with no gene match: 7. The CDR3 coding sequence is TGCAGTGCTAGAGATACCCGGGACAGGGTGGATACGCAGTATTTT. This encodes CSARDTRDRVDTQYF.

This clonotype was seen only a few times. CDR3 DNA: TGCAGCGTTCAAGCGGGGAGGGCCCCCGGGGAGCTGTTTTTT. Translating it yields CSVQAGRAPGELFF. The chain has TRBV29-1 and TRBJ2-2, with 7 bases identical to TRBD2. J lost 6 bases, V lost 5 bases, and 9 bases had no gene match. CDR3 length equals 14 residues. Germline CDR1 is SQVTM and CDR2 is ANQGSEA.

This clonotype was recorded at least ten times. The chain has TRBV12-3 or TRBV12-4 and TRBJ2-2; a possible D gene is TRBD1 (6 bases). Trimming took 6 bases from V and 1 from J, leaving 9 bases between them. The CDR3 runs 14 residues. The DNA for the CDR3 is TGTGCCAGCAGATACAGGGAGAACACCGGGGAGCTGTTTTTT. This sequence encodes CASRYRENTGELFF.

This clonotype occurred many times. The rearrangement uses TRBV29-1 and TRBJ2-7, with a possible D match to TRBD1 (6 bases). Germline V gene lookup returns CDR1 SQVTM and CDR2 ANQGSEA. The CDR3 covers 13 residues. V was trimmed by 3 bases and J by 6 bases, leaving 15 bases between them. The CDR3 region has the DNA TGCAGCGTTGATGAGGCAGGGGCGGGCGAGCAGTACTTC. Its protein product is CSVDEAGAGEQYF.

V gene TRBV30 combines with J gene TRBJ2-1, with D possibly matching TRBD1 (6 bases). This CDR3 has 13 amino acids. V was shortened by 3 bases and J by 7 bases, with 13 bases between the two germline ends. The germline V gene has CDR1 GTSNPN and CDR2 SVGIG (reference sequence). The CDR3 region is CAWSHSRGNEQFF. The CDR3 DNA reads as TGTGCCTGGAGCCATTCTAGGGGGAATGAGCAGTTCTTC.

The chain carries TRBV7-9 and TRBJ2-3; TRBD2 agrees at 9 bases. The germline gives CDR1 SEHNR, CDR2 FQNEAQ (reference sequence). With 2 bases clipped from V and 4 bases from J, the junction kept 7 bases outside the gene matches. This CDR3 region has 16 residues. DNA for the CDR3: TGTGCCAGCAGCTTAAGCGGGGGGCCGTTTGCAGATACGCAGTATTTT. Amino acids: CASSLSGGPFADTQYF.

The CDR3 DNA reads as TGTGCCAGCAACCCTGGGGGATGGGGAGAGACCCAGTACTTC. Protein: CASNPGGWGETQYF. This chain links TRBV27 with TRBJ2-5, with D tentatively TRBD1 or TRBD2 (5 bases each). Germline values: CDR1 MNHEY, CDR2 SMNVEV (reference sequence). The CDR3 runs 14 residues. The V and J ends lost 7 bases and 4 bases respectively, with 16 bases between them.

The chain joins TRBV6-1 to TRBJ1-2; no firm D call. Trimming pared 0 bases from V and 7 bases from J, leaving 12 bases between. This CDR3 region has 14 residues. The germline gives CDR1 MNHNS, CDR2 SASEGT. The CDR3 loop reads CASSEAGPLGGYTF. The CDR3 DNA is TGTGCCAGCAGTGAAGCGGGTCCTCTGGGTGGCTACACCTTC.

To note about this clonotype: Because it lacks the conserved phenylalanine or tryptophan at the end, this CDR3 is likely a read error. The rearrangement links TRBV14 to TRBJ1-1; D perhaps matches TRBD1 (6 bases). With 1 base removed from V and 0 bases from J, the gap between germline ends came to 9 bases. Germline-derived CDR1 and CDR2 are SGHDN and FVKESK. The CDR3 length is 15 residues. CDR3 in amino acids: CASSQGYRVNTEAFY. The CDR3 DNA is TGTGCCAGCAGCCAAGGGTACAGGGTGAACACTGAAGCTTTCTAT.

V usage is TRBV6-5 and J usage is TRBJ1-5; TRBD1 might be the D (6 bases). CDR1 and CDR2 (germline): MNHEY, SVGAGI. The V end was cut by 3 bases, the J end by 4 bases, with 10 bases between. The length of the CDR3 is 14 residues. The CDR3 coding sequence is TGTGCCAGCAGTTATGCAGGGGATAATCAGCCCCAGCATTTT. Translating gives CASSYAGDNQPQHF.

This chain uses TRBV19 with TRBJ1-1; D ambiguous. The CDR3 extends over 15 amino acids. V gave up 10 bases and J gave up 2 bases, with 20 bases separating them. The germline gives CDR1 LNHDA, CDR2 SQIVND (reference sequence). DNA for the CDR3: TGTGCCACCTCTTCCCAGGACTGGGGAAACACTGAAGCTTTCTTT. It encodes CATSSQDWGNTEAFF.

The rearrangement joins TRBV4-3 to TRBJ2-1; D call uncertain. The CDR3 spans 19 residues. Trimming cost V 0 bases and J 4 bases, with 22 bases left between them. Germline CDR1 LGHNA, CDR2 YSLEER. The CDR3 region has the DNA TGCGCCAGCAGCCAAGATTTGGGTGCCAGGCCGATTCTTTACAATGAGCAGTTCTTC. Its translation is CASSQDLGARPILYNEQFF.

The sample holds many counts of this clonotype. The V call is TRBV12-3 or TRBV12-4, the J call TRBJ1-1; possibly TRBD1 for D (5 bases). The ends were cut back, 5 bases at V and 2 bases at J, with 9 bases in the middle. The CDR3 is 13 residues long. In DNA, the CDR3 is TGTGCCAGCAGTAACACAGGAAACACTGAAGCTTTCTTT. Residues: CASSNTGNTEAFF.

In its sample, this clonotype was seen many times. The chain joins TRBV29-1 to TRBJ2-1; TRBD1 aligns across 9 bases. With V trimmed by 4 bases and J by 11 bases, 6 bases remained unmatched. CDR3 length: 12 amino acids. Germline lookup yields CDR1 SQVTM and CDR2 ANQGSEA. The CDR3 region has the DNA TGCAGCGTTGGTGGACAGGGGAGAAAGCAGTTCTTC. It yields the protein CSVGGQGRKQFF.

This clonotype was recorded a few times. J is TRBJ2-6 and V is TRBV18, with D possibly TRBD1 on 6 matching bases. V was pared by 4 bases and J by 10 bases, with 17 bases between. From germline, CDR1 is KGHSH and CDR2 LQKENI. The CDR3 sequence is 15 residues long. CDR3 sequence (DNA): TGTGCCAGCTCACGTCCAGGGGAGCCTTTGAACGTCCTGACTTTC. As protein: CASSRPGEPLNVLTF.

The chain combines TRBV6-5 with TRBJ2-1; 10 positions agree with TRBD1. With 8 bases clipped from V and 6 bases from J, the junction kept 10 bases outside the gene matches. The CDR3 is 15 amino acids. CDR1 and CDR2 from the germline V gene are MNHEY and SVGAGI. The CDR3 DNA sequence: TGTGCCAGCGGCCGGGCCGGGACAGGGGCCAATGAGCAGTTCTTC. Translating it yields CASGRAGTGANEQFF.

This clonotype was observed many times. The gene calls are TRBV20-1 and TRBJ2-5, with 8 bases matching TRBD1. V gave up 1 base and J gave up 5 bases; unmatched junction bases: 3. The V gene's germline CDR1 is DFQATT and CDR2 SNEGSKA (reference sequence). The CDR3 has 13 residues. As DNA, the CDR3 is TGCAGTGCTAGAGGGGCAGGGGGCGAGACCCAGTACTTC. Translated: CSARGAGGETQYF.

This clonotype was detected a few times. This chain uses TRBV6-5 with TRBJ1-6; D possibly corresponds to TRBD1 (6 bases). The CDR3 consists of 15 residues. The germline gives CDR1 MNHEY, CDR2 SVGAGI. V lost 2 bases, J lost 10 bases, and 15 bases lay in between. CDR3 sequence: CASSYNSGARSPLHF. Here the CDR3 DNA reads TGTGCCAGCAGTTACAATTCGGGGGCTAGGTCACCCCTCCACTTT.

This clonotype was found many times. The CDR3 here is CASTPGRGEQYF. DNA of the CDR3: TGTGCCAGCACCCCTGGGAGGGGCGAGCAGTACTTC. This chain links TRBV12-3 or TRBV12-4 with TRBJ2-7; 7 bases agree with TRBD2. V shed 7 bases and J 6 bases; nucleotides not matched to a gene: 6. The CDR3 covers 12 residues.

In its sample, this clonotype was seen many times. CDR3 in DNA: TGTGCCAGCAGCCCCCGGGCAGGCCTGACCTACGAGCAGTACTTC. Amino acid sequence: CASSPRAGLTYEQYF. V gene TRBV7-9 combines with J gene TRBJ2-7; D is unclear. Germline V gene sequence: CDR1 SEHNR, CDR2 FQNEAQ (reference sequence). The V and J ends lost 5 bases and 2 bases respectively, with 16 bases between them. The CDR3 covers 15 residues.

This clonotype was counted ten times or more. V usage is TRBV5-1 and J usage is TRBJ2-3; 8 nucleotides agree with TRBD1. With 0 bases clipped from V and 3 bases from J, the junction kept 6 bases outside the gene matches. The CDR3 spans 16 residues. Germline loops: CDR1 SGHRS, CDR2 YFSETQ. The CDR3 DNA is TGCGCCAGCAGCTTGGAGGACAGGGCCTTGACAGATACGCAGTATTTT. It is translated as CASSLEDRALTDTQYF. The full variable domain, in which reference TRBV5-1 and TRBJ2-3 provide the parts outside the CDR3, is KAGVTQTPRYLIKTRGQQVTLSCSPISGHRSVSWYQQTPGQGLQFLFEYFSETQRNKGNFPGRFSGRQFSNSRSEMNVSTLELGDSALYLCASSLEDRALTDTQYFGPGTRLTVL.

This clonotype showed up just a few times. The chain is built from TRBV6-5 and TRBJ1-5, with D possibly TRBD1 on 5 matching bases. The germline CDR1 and CDR2 sequences are MNHEY and SVGAGI. With 0 bases removed from V and 9 bases from J, the gap between germline ends came to 15 bases. This CDR3 has 15 residues. CDR3 amino acids: CASSYSAGRVSPQHF. CDR3 in DNA: TGTGCCAGCAGTTACTCGGCAGGGCGTGTTTCGCCCCAGCATTTT.

In this sample, this clonotype turned up a few times. V is TRBV27 and J is TRBJ1-5, with D uncertain. Trimming removed 2 bases from V and 3 bases from J, with 5 bases in between. The CDR3 is 13 amino acids. Germline values: CDR1 MNHEY, CDR2 SMNVEV (reference sequence). This CDR3 reads CASSLGYNQPQHF. The CDR3 nucleotides read TGTGCCAGCAGTTTAGGATACAATCAGCCCCAGCATTTT.

This clonotype has just a few counts. The chain carries TRBV3-1 and TRBJ1-1, with 12 nucleotides matching TRBD1. Losses at the gene ends were 0 bases for V and 0 bases for J; bases not matched to a gene: 8. There are 19 residues in the CDR3. Germline CDR1 and CDR2: LGHDT and YNNKEL (reference sequence). CDR3 DNA: TGTGCCAGCAGCCAAGATCGGGGGACAGGGGGCATTTTGAACACTGAAGCTTTCTTT. Translated, it gives CASSQDRGTGGILNTEAFF.

This clonotype was counted between two and nine times. The chain recombines TRBV15 with TRBJ2-2; TRBD2 agrees at 7 bases. V lost 4 bases, J lost 1 base, and 3 bases stayed unmatched. Looked up from germline, CDR1 is LNHNV and CDR2 is YYDKDF (reference sequence). CDR3 size: 15 residues. In DNA, the CDR3 is TGTGCCACCAGCACTGAGCGGGGGAACACCGGGGAGCTGTTTTTT. It encodes CATSTERGNTGELFF. The full variable domain, in which reference TRBV15 and TRBJ2-2 provide the parts outside the CDR3, is DAMVIQNPRYQVTQFGKPVTLSCSQTLNHNVMYWYQQKSSQAPKLLFHYYDKDFNNEADTPDNFQSRRPNTSFCFLDIRSPGLGDTAMYLCATSTERGNTGELFFGEGSRLTVL.

This chain joins TRBV9 and TRBJ2-3; D possibly matches TRBD1 or TRBD2 (5 bases each). In germline, CDR1 is SGDLS, CDR2 YYNGEE. The CDR3 runs 17 residues. The ends were cut back, 3 bases at V and 0 bases at J, with 17 bases in the middle. The CDR3 reads CASSDRDGDLSTDTQYF. CDR3 DNA sequence: TGTGCCAGCAGCGACCGGGACGGAGACTTGAGCACAGATACGCAGTATTTT. Filled out from reference TRBV9 and TRBJ2-3, the complete variable domain reads DSGVTQTPKHLITATGQRVTLRCSPRSGDLSVYWYQQSLDQGLQFLIQYYNGEERAKGNILERFSAQQFPDLHSELNLSSLELGDSALYFCASSDRDGDLSTDTQYFGPGTRLTVL.

In this sample, this clonotype turned up many times. The J gene is TRBJ1-5, the V gene TRBV12-3 or TRBV12-4; D ambiguous. The CDR3 is made up of 13 amino acids. Trimming pared 4 bases from V and 3 bases from J, leaving 7 bases between. The CDR3 here is CASSWTLNQPQHF. CDR3 DNA sequence: TGTGCCAGCAGTTGGACGCTCAATCAGCCCCAGCATTTT.

This clonotype was counted only a few times. This sequence joins TRBV6-5 and TRBJ1-1; D might be TRBD1 (6 bases). Trimming removed 4 bases at V and 0 bases at J, with 18 bases between. Germline V lookup: CDR1 MNHEY, CDR2 SVGAGI. The CDR3 length is 17 residues. The CDR3 loop reads CASSSTGQQTLNTEAFF. CDR3 coding DNA: TGTGCCAGCAGTTCAACCGGACAGCAGACTTTGAACACTGAAGCTTTCTTT.